The 6 T cell receptor beta chains listed next were all sequenced from one sample in a study of T cell changes during pregnancy in multiple sclerosis. The method was immunoSEQ multiplex PCR; TCRdb's version includes in-frame clones alone and lacks a portion of them. Of about 57,000 clones in the sample, roughly nine tenths were seen once. The sequencing here drew on CD4+ T cells from peripheral blood mononuclear cells, taken in the third trimester of pregnancy. The receptors stem from a female donor with multiple sclerosis, enrolled in a pregnancy study.

This chain uses TRBV11-2 with TRBJ2-7, with TRBD1 identical over 8 bases. There are 15 residues in the CDR3. J gave up 2 bases and V 5 bases, and 8 bases lay outside the gene matches. Germline values: CDR1 SGHAT, CDR2 FQNNGV. The DNA for the CDR3 is TGTGCCAGCAGCCTGGTCGGGACAGGTACCTACGAGCAGTACTTC. It encodes CASSLVGTGTYEQYF.

The gene calls are TRBV23-1 and TRBJ1-2; the D gene is possibly TRBD1 (6 bases). TRBV23-1 is annotated as an ORF whose role is uncertain. V gave up 4 bases and J gave up 0 bases, with 27 bases separating them. CDR3 length: 20 residues. DNA for the CDR3: TGCGCCAGCAGTCTGACAGGAGAGAGGGCAAACGGAGAGACTAACTATGGCTACACCTTC. Translating it yields CASSLTGERANGETNYGYTF.

The CDR3 sequence is CASSELDRAPYGYTF. The CDR3 bases are TGTGCCAGCAGTGAGTTAGACAGGGCCCCCTATGGCTACACCTTC. This sequence joins TRBV6-1 and TRBJ1-2, with TRBD1 matching 7 bases. The ends lost 3 bases at V and 4 bases at J; junction bases unmatched: 8. This CDR3 contains 15 residues. Per the germline V gene, CDR1 is MNHNS and CDR2 is SASEGT.

The V call is TRBV5-1, the J call TRBJ2-1; weak D call: TRBD1 (6 bases). The CDR3 loop spans 15 amino acids. V lost 5 bases and J 3 bases, leaving 15 bases between the germline ends. Germline CDR1 SGHRS, CDR2 YFSETQ. The DNA for the CDR3 is TGCGCCAGCAGTGAAGCGGTAGGGGGCTACAATGAGCAGTTCTTC. Protein sequence: CASSEAVGGYNEQFF.

This chain uses TRBV5-8 with TRBJ1-3, with D possibly TRBD1 on 6 matching bases. This CDR3 contains 14 residues. The V end lost 5 bases, the J end lost 1 base, and 10 bases lay between the germline ends. Germline V CDR1 and CDR2: SGHTS, YDEGEE. The DNA for the CDR3 is TGTGCCAGCAGACGGACAGTATCTGGAAACACCATATATTTT. It codes for CASRRTVSGNTIYF.

The rearrangement uses TRBV5-4 and TRBJ2-7, with D perhaps matching TRBD2 (7 bases). CDR1 and CDR2 from the germline V gene are SGHNT and YYREEE (reference sequence). There are 14 residues in the CDR3. Trimming pared 1 base from V and 5 bases from J, leaving 13 bases between. CDR3 region: CASSLWSGTNEQYF. For the CDR3, the DNA is TGTGCCAGCAGCTTGTGGAGCGGGACAAACGAGCAGTACTTC.